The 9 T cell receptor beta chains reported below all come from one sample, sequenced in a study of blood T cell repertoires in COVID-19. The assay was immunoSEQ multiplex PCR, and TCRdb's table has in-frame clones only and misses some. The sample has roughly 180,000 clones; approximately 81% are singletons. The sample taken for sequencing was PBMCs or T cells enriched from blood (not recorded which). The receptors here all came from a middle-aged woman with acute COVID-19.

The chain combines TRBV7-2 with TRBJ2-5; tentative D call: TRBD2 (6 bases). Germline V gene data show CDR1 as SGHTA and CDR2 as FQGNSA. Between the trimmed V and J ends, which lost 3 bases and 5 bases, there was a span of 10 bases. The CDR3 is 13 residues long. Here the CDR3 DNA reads TGTGCCAGCAGCTTTCGACTAGAGGAGACCCAGTACTTC. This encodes CASSFRLEETQYF.

CDR3: CASKRQEINTEAFF. CDR3 bases: TGTGCCAGCAAGCGACAGGAGATAAACACTGAAGCTTTCTTT. This sequence joins TRBV2 and TRBJ1-1; a weak D match, TRBD1 (6 bases). Trimming took off 7 bases at V and 2 bases at J, with 14 bases between the two ends. The CDR3 runs 14 residues. Germline CDR1 reads SNHLY; CDR2 reads FYNNEI.

The CDR3 region is CASSHGQGTNYGYTF. The CDR3, as DNA: TGCGCCAGCAGCCACGGACAGGGGACTAACTATGGCTACACCTTC. This chain links TRBV4-1 with TRBJ1-2; TRBD1 aligns across 9 bases. Trimming removed 3 bases from V and 0 bases from J; junction bases left unmatched: 2. From germline, CDR1 is MGHRA and CDR2 YSYEKL. There are 15 residues in the CDR3.

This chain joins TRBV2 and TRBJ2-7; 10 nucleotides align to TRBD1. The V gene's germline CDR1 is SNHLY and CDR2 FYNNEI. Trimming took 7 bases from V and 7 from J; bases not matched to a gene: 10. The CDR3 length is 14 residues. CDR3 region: CASKNRQGAGEQYF. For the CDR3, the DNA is TGTGCCAGCAAGAATAGACAGGGGGCCGGTGAGCAGTACTTC.

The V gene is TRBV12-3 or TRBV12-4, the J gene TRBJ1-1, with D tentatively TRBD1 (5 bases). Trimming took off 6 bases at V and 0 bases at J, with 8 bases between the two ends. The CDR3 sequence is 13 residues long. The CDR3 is CASSQGMNTEAFF. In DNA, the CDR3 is TGTGCCAGCAGCCAGGGAATGAACACTGAAGCTTTCTTT.

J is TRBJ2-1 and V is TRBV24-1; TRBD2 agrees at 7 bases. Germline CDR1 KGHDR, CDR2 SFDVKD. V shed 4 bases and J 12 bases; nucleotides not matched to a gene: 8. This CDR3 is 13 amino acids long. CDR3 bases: TGTGCCACCAGTGACTCGGGACTATCGGGGCAGTTCTTC. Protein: CATSDSGLSGQFF.

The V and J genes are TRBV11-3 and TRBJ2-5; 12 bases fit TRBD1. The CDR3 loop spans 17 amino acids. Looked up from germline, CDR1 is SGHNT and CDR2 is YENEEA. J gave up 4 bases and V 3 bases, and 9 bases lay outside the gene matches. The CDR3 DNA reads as TGTGCCAGCAGCTTCAGAGCCGGGACAGGGGGCTCAGAGACCCAGTACTTC. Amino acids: CASSFRAGTGGSETQYF.

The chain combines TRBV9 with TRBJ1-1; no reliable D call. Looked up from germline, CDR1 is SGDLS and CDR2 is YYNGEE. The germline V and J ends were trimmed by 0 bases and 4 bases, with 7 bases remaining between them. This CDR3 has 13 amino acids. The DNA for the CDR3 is TGTGCCAGCAGCGTAGAACAGTTCACTGAAGCTTTCTTT. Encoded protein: CASSVEQFTEAFF.

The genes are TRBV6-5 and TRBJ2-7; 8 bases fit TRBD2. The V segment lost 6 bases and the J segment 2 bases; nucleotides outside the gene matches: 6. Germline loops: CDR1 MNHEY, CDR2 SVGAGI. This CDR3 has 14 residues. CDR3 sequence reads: CASSRPGGPYEQYF. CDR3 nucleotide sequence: TGTGCCAGCAGCAGACCGGGAGGGCCCTACGAGCAGTACTTC.